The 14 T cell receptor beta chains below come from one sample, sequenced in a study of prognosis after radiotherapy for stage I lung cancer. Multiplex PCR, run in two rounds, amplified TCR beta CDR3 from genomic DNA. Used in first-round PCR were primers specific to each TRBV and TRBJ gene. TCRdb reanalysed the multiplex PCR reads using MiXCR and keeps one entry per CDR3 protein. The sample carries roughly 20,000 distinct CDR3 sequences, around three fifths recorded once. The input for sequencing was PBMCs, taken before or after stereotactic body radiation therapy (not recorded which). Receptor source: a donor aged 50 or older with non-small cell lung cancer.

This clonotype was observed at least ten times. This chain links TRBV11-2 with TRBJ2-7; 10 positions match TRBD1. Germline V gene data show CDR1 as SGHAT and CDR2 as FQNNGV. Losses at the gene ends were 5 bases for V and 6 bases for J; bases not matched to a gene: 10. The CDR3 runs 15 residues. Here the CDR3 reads CASSDTSGQGSEQYF. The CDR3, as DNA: TGTGCCAGCAGCGACACCTCGGGACAGGGGAGCGAGCAGTACTTC.

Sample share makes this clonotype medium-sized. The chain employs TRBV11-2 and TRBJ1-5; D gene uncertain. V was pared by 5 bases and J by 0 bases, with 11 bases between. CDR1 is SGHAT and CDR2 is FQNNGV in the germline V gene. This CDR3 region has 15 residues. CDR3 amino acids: CASSLLASSNQPQHF. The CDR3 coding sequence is TGTGCCAGCAGCCTCTTGGCAAGTAGCAATCAGCCCCAGCATTTT.

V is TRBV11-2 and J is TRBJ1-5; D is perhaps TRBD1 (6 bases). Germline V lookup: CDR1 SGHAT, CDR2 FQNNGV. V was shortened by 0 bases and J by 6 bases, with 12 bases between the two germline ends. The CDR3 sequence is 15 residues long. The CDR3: CASSLDRGSGQPQHF. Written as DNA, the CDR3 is TGTGCCAGCAGCTTAGACAGGGGATCAGGTCAGCCCCAGCATTTT.

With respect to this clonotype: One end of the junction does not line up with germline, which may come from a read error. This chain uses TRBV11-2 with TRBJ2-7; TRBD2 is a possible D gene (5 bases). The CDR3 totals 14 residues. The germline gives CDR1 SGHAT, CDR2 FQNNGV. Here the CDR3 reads CASSLGGVPYDQYF. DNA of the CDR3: TGTGCCAGCAGCTTAGGGGGAGTTCCCTACGATCAGTACTTC. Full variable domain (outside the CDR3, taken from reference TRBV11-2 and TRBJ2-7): EAGVAQSPRYKIIEKRQSVAFWCNPISGHATLYWYQQILGQGPKLLIQFQNNGVVDDSQLPKDRFSAERLKGVDSTLKIQPAKLEDSAVYLCASSLGGVPYDQYFGPGTRLTVT.

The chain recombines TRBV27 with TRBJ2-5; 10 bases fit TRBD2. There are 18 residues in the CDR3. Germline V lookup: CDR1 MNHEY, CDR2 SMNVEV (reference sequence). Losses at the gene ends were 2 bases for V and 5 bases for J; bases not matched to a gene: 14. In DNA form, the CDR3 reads TGTGCCAGCAGTTTAGGAGCGGGAGGGCCGTTGGCGGGTGAGACCCAGTACTTC. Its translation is CASSLGAGGPLAGETQYF.

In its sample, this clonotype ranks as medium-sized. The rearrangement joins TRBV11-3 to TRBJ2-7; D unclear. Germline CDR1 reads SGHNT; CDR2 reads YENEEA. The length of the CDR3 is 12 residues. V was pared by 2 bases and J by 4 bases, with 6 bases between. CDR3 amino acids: CASSLLGYEQYF. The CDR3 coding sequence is TGTGCCAGCAGCTTACTAGGGTACGAGCAGTACTTC.

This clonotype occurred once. The CDR3 DNA is TGTGCCAGTCCACAGGGCAATGAGCAGTTCTTC. Its protein product is CASPQGNEQFF. The chain has TRBV19 and TRBJ2-1; D might be TRBD1 (6 bases). Germline CDR1 and CDR2: LNHDA and SQIVND (reference sequence). The CDR3 covers 11 residues. V was shortened by 8 bases and J by 6 bases, with 8 bases between the two germline ends.

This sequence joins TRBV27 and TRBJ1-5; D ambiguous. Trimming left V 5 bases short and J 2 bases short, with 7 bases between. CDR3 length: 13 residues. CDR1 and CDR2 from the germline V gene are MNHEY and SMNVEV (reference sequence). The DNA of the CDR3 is TGTGCCAGCAGTCCGAAGGGCAATCAGCCCCAGCATTTT. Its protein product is CASSPKGNQPQHF.

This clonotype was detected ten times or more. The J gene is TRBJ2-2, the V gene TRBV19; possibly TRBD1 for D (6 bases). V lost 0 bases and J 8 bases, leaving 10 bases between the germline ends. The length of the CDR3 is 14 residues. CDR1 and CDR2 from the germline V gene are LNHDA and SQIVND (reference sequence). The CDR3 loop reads CASSIDHGTGELFF. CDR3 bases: TGTGCCAGTAGTATAGATCATGGGACAGGGGAGCTGTTTTTT.

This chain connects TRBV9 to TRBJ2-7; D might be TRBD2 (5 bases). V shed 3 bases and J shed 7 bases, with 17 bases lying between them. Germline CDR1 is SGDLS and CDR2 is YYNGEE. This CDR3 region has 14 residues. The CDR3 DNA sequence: TGTGCCAGCAGCGCCACGGGCGTATCGGGAGAGCAGTACTTC. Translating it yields CASSATGVSGEQYF.

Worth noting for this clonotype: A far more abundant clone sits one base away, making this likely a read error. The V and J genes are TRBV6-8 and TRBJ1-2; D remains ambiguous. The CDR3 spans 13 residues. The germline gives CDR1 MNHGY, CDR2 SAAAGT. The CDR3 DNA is TGTGCCTCCAGATTGGAGGATAGCTATTGCTACACCTTC. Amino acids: CASRLEDSYCYTF.

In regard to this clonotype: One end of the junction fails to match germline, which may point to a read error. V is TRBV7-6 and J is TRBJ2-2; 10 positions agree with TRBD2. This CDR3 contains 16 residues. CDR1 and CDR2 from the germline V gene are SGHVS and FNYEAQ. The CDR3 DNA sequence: TGTGCCAGCAGTTCCCTAGCGGGAGAAAGCACCCGGGAGCTGTTTTTT. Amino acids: CASSSLAGESTRELFF.

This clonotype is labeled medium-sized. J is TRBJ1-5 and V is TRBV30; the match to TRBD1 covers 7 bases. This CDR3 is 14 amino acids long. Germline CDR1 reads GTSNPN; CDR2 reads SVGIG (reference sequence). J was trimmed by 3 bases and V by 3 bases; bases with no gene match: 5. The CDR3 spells CAWSKTGNNQPQHF. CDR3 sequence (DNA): TGTGCCTGGAGCAAGACAGGGAACAATCAGCCCCAGCATTTT.

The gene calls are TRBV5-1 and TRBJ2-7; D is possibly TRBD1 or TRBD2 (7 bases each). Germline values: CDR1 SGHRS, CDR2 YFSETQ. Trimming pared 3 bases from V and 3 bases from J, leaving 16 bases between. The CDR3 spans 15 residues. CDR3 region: CASSSGGGQIYEQYF. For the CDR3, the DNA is TGCGCCAGCAGCTCTGGGGGGGGACAGATCTACGAGCAGTACTTC.